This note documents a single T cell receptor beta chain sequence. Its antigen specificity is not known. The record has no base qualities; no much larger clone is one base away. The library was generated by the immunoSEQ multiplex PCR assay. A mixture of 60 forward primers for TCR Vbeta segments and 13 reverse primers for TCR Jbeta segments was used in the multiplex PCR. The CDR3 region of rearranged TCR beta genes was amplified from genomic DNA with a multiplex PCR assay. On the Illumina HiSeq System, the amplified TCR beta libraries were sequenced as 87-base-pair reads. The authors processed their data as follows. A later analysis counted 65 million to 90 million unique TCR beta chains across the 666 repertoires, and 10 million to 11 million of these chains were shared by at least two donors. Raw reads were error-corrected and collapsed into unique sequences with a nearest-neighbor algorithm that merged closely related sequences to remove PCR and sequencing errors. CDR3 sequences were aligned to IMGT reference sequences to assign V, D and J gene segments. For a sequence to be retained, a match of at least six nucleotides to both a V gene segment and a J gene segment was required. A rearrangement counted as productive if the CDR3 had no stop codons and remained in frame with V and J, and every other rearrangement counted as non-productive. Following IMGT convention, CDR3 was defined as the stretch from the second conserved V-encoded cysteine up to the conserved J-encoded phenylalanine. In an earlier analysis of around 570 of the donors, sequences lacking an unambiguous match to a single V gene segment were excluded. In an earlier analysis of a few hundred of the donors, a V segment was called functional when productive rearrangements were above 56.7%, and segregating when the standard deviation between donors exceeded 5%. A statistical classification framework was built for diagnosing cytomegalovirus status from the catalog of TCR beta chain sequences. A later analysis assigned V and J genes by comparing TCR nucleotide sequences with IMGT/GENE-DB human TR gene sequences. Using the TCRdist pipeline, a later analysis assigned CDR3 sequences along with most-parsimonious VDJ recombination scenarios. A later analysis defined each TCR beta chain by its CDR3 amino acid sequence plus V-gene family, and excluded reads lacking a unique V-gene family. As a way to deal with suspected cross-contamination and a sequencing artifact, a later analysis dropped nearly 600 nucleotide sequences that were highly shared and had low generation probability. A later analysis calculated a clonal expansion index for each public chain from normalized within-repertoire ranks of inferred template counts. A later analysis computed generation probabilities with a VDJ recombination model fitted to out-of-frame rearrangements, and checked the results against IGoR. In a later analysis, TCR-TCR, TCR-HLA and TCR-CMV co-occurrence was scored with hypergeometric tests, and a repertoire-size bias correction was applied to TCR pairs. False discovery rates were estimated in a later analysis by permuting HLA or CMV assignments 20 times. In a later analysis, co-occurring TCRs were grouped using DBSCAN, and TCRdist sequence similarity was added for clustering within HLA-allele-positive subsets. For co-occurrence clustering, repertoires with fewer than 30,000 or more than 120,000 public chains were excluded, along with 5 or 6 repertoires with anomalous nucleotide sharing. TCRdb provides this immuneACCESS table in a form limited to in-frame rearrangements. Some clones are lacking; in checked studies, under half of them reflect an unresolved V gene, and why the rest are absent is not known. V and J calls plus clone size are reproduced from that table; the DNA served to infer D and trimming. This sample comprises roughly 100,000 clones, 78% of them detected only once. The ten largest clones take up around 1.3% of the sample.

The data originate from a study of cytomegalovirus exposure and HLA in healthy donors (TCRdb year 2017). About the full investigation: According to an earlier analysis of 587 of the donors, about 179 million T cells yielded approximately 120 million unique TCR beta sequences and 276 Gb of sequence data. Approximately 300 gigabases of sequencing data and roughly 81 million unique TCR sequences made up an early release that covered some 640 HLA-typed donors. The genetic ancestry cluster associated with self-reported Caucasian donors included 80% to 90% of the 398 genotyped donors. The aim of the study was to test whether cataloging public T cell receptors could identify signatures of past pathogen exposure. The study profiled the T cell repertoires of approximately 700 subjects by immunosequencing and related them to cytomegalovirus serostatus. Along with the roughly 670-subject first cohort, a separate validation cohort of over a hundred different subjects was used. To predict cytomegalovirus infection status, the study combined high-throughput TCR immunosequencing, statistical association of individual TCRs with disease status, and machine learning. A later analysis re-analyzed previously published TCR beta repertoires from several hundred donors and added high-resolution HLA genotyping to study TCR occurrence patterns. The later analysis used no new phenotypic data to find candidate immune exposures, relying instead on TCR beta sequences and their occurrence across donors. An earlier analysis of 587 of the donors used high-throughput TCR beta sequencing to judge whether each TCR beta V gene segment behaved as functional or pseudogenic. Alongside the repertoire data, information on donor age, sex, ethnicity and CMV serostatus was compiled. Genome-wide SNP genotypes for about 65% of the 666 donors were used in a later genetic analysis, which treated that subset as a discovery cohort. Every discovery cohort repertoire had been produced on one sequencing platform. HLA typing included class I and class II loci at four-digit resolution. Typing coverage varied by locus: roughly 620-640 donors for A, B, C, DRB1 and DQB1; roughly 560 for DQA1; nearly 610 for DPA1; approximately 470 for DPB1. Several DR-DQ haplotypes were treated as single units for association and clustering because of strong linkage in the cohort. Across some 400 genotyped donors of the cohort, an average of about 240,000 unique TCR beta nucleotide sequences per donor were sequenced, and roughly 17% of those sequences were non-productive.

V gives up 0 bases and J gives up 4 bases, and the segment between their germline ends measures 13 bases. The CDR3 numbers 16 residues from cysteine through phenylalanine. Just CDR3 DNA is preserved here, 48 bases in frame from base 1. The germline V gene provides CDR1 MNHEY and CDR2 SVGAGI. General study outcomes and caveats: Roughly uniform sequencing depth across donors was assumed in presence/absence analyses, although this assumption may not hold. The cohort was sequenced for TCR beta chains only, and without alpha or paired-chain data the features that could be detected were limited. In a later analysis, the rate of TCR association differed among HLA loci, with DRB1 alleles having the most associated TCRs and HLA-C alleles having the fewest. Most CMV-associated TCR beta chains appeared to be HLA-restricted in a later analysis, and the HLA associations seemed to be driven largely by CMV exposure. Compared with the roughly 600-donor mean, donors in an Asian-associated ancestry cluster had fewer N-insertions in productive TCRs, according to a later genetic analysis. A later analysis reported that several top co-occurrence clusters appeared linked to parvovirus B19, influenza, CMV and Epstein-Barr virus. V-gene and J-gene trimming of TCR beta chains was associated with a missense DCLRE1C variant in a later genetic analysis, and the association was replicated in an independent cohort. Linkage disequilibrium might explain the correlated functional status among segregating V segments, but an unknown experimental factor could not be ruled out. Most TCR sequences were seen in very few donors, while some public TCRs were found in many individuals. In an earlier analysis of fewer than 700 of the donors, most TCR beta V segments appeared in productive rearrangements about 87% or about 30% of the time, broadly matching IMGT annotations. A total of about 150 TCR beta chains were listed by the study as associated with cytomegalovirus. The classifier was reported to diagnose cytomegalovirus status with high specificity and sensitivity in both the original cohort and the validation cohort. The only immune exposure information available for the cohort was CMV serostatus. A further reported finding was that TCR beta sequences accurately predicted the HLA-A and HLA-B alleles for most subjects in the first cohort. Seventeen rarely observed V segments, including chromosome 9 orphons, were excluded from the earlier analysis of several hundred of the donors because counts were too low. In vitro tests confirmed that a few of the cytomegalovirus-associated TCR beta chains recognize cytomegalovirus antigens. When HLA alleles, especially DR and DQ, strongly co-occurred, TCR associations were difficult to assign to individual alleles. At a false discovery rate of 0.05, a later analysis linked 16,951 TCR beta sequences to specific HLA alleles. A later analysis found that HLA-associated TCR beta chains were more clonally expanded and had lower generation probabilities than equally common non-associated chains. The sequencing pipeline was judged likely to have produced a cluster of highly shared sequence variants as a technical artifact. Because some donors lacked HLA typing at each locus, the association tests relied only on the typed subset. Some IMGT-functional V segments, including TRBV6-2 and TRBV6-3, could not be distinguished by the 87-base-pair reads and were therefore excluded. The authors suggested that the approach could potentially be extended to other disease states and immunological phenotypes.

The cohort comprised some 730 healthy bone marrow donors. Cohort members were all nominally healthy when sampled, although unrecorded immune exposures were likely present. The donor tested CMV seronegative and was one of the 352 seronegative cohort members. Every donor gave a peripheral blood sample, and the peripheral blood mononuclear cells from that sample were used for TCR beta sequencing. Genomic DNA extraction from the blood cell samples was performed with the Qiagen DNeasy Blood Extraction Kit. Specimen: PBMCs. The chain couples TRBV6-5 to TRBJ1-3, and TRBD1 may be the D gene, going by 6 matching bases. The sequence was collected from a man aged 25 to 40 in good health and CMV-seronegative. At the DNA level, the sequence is TGTGCCAGCAGTTACTCCTGGGGGCTCAAAGGAAACACCATATATTTT. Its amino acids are CASSYSWGLKGNTIYF.